Listed here is a single T cell receptor (beta chain). The antigen is undetermined. This sample stems from a study of long-term antiretroviral therapy in people with HIV. Study context: Earliest sampling preceded the 2015 immediate-ART recommendation by about a decade. Findings and limits, study-wide: ART adherence, viral resistance and therapy changes went unrecorded. In samples taken after ART, diversity increased but remained below transplant donor control levels.

V lost 5 bases, J lost 10 bases, and 15 bases lay in between. The length of the CDR3 is 14 residues. Germline V gives CDR1 LNHDA, CDR2 SQIVND (reference sequence). An immunoSEQ assay, version v3.0, was performed at survey level. Sequencing was performed with immunoSEQ multiplex PCR; in TCRdb, only in-frame clones are kept and a portion is missing. This table has tens of thousands of clones, roughly 89% appearing once. The receptor comes from a man in his late teens or twenties with HIV. The chain recombines TRBV19 with TRBJ1-6; D remains unclear. The input for sequencing was unsorted PBMCs, taken 0.4 years after starting antiretroviral therapy. Here the CDR3 DNA reads TGTGCCAGTAGTCCCAGCGGGCCGGGATCACCCCTCCACTTT. This encodes CASSPSGPGSPLHF.